This T cell receptor beta chain was sequenced for a study of blood T cell repertoires in COVID-19. Background on the study: Samples came from the United States, Italy and Spain, spanning acute and convalescent COVID-19. T cells, B-cell-depleted T cells, or PBMCs provided the cDNA or gDNA that served as material.

There are a few counts of this clone. The CDR3 loop spans 13 amino acids. Trimming took off 0 bases at V and 7 bases at J, with 10 bases between the two ends. The germline V gene encodes CDR1 SQVTM and CDR2 ANQGSEA. Under the authors' procedure: Researchers report that nucleated cell counts were estimated from reference gene primer amplification. TCRdb keeps only in-frame clones here, not all; method: immunoSEQ multiplex PCR. That table furnishes V, J and clone size, whereas the DNA furnished D and trimming. This table has roughly 230,000 clones, 84% appearing once. This chain connects TRBV29-1 to TRBJ1-5; a possible D gene is TRBD1 (5 bases). The sample comprised peripheral blood. This sequence originates from a man between 45 and 60 years old with active or convalescent COVID-19. The CDR3 coding sequence is TGCAGCGTTGAAGAGTCGCAGGGACAGCCCCAGCATTTT. The encoded protein is CSVEESQGQPQHF.